Given below is one T cell receptor beta chain in context. The data belong to a study of patients and donors after allogeneic stem cell transplantation. Germline assignment: CDR1 SGDLS and CDR2 YYNGEE. The length of the CDR3 is 14 residues. The V gene lost 2 bases and the J gene lost 6 bases, with 12 bases spanning the gap. TCRdb recomputed calls from the RT-PCR reads with MiXCR, one row per CDR3 protein. The sample shows about a million distinct CDR3 sequences, roughly 18% of them seen only once. Sequenced input: blood, either unsorted or a sorted T cell fraction (not recorded which). The sequence was obtained from a human donor who was either an allogeneic HSCT recipient or a stem cell or donor lymphocyte infusion donor (not recorded which). It is not recorded whose cells these are; they may come from a transplant donor. The rearrangement joins TRBV9 to TRBJ2-1; D is perhaps TRBD1 (6 bases). CDR3 loop: CASSVGTLLNEQFF. The CDR3 DNA follows: TGTGCCAGCAGCGTGGGGACACTTCTCAATGAGCAGTTCTTC. Full variable domain (missing parts from reference TRBV9 and TRBJ2-1): DSGVTQTPKHLITATGQRVTLRCSPRSGDLSVYWYQQSLDQGLQFLIQYYNGEERAKGNILERFSAQQFPDLHSELNLSSLELGDSALYFCASSVGTLLNEQFFGPGTRLTVL.